This T cell receptor (beta chain) is drawn from a study of tumor-infiltrating lymphocytes in primary liver carcinoma. Out of unsorted whole blood came the blood RNA, and germline DNA was extracted as well. This clonotype was detected a few times. Starting from approximately 500 ng of total RNA, TCR beta cDNA was produced with a primer in the constant region. TCR beta libraries came from three nested multiplex PCR rounds using slightly modified ARM-PCR. TCRdb redid the calling of the multiplex PCR reads with MiXCR, one entry per CDR3 protein. The sample yields more than 150,000 distinct CDR3 sequences, 50% to 75% seen once. The clonotype originates from a man in his forties with primary liver carcinoma and hepatitis B virus infection. Sequenced sample: peripheral blood.

Here the CDR3 DNA reads TGTGCCAGCAGCTTGTGGCGGGCCGGAACAGATACGCAGTATTTT. Translation: CASSLWRAGTDTQYF. The V gene is TRBV5-4, the J gene TRBJ2-3; possible D gene TRBD2, 5 bases. Germline lookup yields CDR1 SGHNT and CDR2 YYREEE (reference sequence). The V end lost 1 base, the J end lost 3 bases, and 12 bases lay between the germline ends. This CDR3 spans 15 amino acids. Together with reference TRBV5-4 and TRBJ2-3, the CDR3 gives the full variable domain: ETGVTQSPTHLIKTRGQQVTLRCSSQSGHNTVSWYQQALGQGPQFIFQYYREEENGRGNFPPRFSGLQFPNYSSELNVNALELDDSALYLCASSLWRAGTDTQYFGPGTRLTVL.